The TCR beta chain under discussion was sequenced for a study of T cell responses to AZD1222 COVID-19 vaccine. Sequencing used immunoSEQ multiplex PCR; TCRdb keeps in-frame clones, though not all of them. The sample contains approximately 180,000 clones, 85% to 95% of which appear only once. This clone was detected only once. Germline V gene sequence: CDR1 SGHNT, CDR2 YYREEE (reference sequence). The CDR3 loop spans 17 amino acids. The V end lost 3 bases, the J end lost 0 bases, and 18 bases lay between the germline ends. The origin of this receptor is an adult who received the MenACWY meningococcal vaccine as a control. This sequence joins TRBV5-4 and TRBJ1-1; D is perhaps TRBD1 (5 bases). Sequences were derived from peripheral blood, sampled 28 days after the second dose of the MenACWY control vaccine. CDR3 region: CASSSLIPGRMNTEAFF. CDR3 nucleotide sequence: TGTGCCAGCAGCTCGTTAATCCCGGGACGGATGAACACTGAAGCTTTCTTT.